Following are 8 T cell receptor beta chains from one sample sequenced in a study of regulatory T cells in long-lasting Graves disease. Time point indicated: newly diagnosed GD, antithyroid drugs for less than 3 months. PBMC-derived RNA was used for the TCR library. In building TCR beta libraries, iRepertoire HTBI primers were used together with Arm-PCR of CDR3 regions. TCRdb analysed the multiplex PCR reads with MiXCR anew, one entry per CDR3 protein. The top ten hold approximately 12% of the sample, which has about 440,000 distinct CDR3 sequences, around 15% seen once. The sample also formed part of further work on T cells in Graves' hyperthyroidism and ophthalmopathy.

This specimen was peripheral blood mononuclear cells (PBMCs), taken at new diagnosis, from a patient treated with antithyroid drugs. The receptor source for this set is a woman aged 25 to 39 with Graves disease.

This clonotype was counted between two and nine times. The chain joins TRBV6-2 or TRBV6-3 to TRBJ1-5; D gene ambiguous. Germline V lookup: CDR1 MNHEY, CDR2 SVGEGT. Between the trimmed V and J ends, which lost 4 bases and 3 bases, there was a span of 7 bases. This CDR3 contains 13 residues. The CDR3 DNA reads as TGTGCCAGCAGTTCCGCGAACAATCAGCCCCAGCATTTT. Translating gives CASSSANNQPQHF.

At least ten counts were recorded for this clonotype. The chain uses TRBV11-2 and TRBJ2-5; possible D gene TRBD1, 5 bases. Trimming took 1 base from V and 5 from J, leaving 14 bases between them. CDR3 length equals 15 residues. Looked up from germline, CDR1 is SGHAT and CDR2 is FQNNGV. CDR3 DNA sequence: TGTGCCAGCAGCTTAGGGCGCAGGGCTCGGGAGACCCAGTACTTC. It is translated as CASSLGRRARETQYF.

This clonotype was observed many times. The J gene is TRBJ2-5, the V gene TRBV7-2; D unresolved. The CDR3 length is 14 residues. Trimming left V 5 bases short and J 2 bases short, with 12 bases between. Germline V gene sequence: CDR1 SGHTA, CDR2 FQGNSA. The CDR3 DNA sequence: TGTGCCAGCAGCATTAGTCCTTCTCAAGAGACCCAGTACTTC. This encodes CASSISPSQETQYF.

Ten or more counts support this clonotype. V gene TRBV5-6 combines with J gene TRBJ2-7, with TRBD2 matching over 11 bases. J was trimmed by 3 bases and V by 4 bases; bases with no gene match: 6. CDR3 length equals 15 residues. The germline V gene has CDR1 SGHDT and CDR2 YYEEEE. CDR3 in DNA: TGTGCCAGCAGCACGGGACTAGCGGCCCGCTACGAGCAGTACTTC. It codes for CASSTGLAARYEQYF.

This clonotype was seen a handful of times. The CDR3 bases are TGTGCCACCAGCAATAGCGGGGGGGCGAACACCGGGGAGCTGTTTTTT. Protein: CATSNSGGANTGELFF. The chain is built from TRBV15 and TRBJ2-2, with 11 bases lining up with TRBD2. V trimming: 4 bases; J trimming: 0 bases; junction bases outside the gene matches: 1. This CDR3 contains 16 residues. Looked up from germline, CDR1 is LNHNV and CDR2 is YYDKDF (reference sequence).

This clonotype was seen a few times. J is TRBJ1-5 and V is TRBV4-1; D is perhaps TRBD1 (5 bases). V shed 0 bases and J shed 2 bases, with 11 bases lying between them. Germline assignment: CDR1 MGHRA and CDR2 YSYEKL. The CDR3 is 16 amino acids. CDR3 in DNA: TGCGCCAGCAGCCAAGATGGGGGAGGAGGCAATCAGCCCCAGCATTTT. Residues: CASSQDGGGGNQPQHF.

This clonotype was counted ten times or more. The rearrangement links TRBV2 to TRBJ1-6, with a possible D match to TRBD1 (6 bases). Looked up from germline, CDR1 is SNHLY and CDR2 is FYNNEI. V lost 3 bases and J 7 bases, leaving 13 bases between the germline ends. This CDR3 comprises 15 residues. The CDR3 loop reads CASSDSTGLNSPLHF. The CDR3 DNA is TGTGCCAGCAGTGATTCCACAGGGTTAAATTCACCCCTCCACTTT.

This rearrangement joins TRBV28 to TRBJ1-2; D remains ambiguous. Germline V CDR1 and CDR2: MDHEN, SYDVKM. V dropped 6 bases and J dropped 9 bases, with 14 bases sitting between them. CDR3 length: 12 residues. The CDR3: CASSQSGRSYTF. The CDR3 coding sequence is TGTGCCAGCAGCCAATCAGGACGAAGCTACACCTTC.